The entry below gives a single T cell receptor (beta chain) sequence along with its context. This sample is part of a study of cytomegalovirus exposure and HLA in healthy donors. CDR1 and CDR2 from the germline V gene are SGHAT and FQNNGV. V was trimmed by 6 bases and J by 5 bases, leaving 10 bases between them. The CDR3 sequence is 12 residues long. Researchers ran the PCR with 60 Vbeta and 13 Jbeta primers. Libraries were prepared by immunoSEQ multiplex PCR; TCRdb keeps only in-frame clonotypes and omits some of them. The sample lists roughly 150,000 clones; around 70% were seen once. Sequencing was performed on PBMCs. The chain has TRBV11-2 and TRBJ1-1, with D maybe TRBD1 (5 bases). This receptor was identified in a man younger than 30 in good health and CMV-seropositive. This chain's CDR3 is CASSGGGTEAFF. CDR3 DNA: TGTGCCAGCAGTGGGGGGGGGACTGAAGCTTTCTTT.